The 13 T cell receptor beta chains given below trace back to one sample, sequenced in a study of human T cells and chemical hapten exposure. Total RNA was extracted from unfractionated whole blood. Each CDR3 protein is one row after TCRdb ran MiXCR on the 5' RACE reads. The sample has 95,000 to 120,000 distinct CDR3 sequences; 15% to 20% are singletons. Every receptor here comes from a human donor in good health.

This clonotype was observed a few times. The CDR3 here is CASSLIPDTGTQYF. The CDR3 DNA reads TGTGCCAGCAGCTTGATCCCAGACACCGGTACGCAGTATTTT. The V call is TRBV6-5, the J call TRBJ2-3; D gene ambiguous. The CDR3 runs to 14 residues. Germline CDR1 and CDR2: MNHEY and SVGAGI. Trimming took 6 bases from V and 8 from J, leaving 18 bases between them.

This clonotype has only a few counts. The chain carries TRBV6-2 or TRBV6-3 and TRBJ2-1; D possibly uses TRBD1 or TRBD2 (5 bases each). The CDR3 sequence is 18 residues long. Deletions cut 8 bases from V and 0 bases from J, with 23 bases between. Germline CDR1 is MNHEY and CDR2 is SVGEGT. Written as DNA, the CDR3 is TGTGCCAGCTCCTTATGGGACCACCACCCTCCCTCCTACAATGAGCAGTTCTTC. Translation gives CASSLWDHHPPSYNEQFF.

This clonotype came up a few times. This rearrangement joins TRBV6-5 to TRBJ1-6; D unresolved. V dropped 0 bases and J dropped 4 bases, with 7 bases sitting between them. Germline CDR1 is MNHEY and CDR2 is SVGAGI. This CDR3 is 15 amino acids long. CDR3 coding DNA: TGTGCCAGCAGTTACTCGAGCACGTATAATTCACCCCTCCACTTT. Translated: CASSYSSTYNSPLHF.

V is TRBV28 and J is TRBJ2-7, with TRBD2 matching 13 bases. The CDR3 runs to 15 residues. CDR1 is MDHEN and CDR2 is SYDVKM in the germline V gene. Germline trimming cut 6 bases from V and 5 bases from J; bases unmatched to any gene: 7. The CDR3 coding sequence is TGTGCCAGCAGACCCGGGACTAGCGGGGTCAACGAGCAGTACTTC. Translating gives CASRPGTSGVNEQYF.

The rearrangement links TRBV12-3 or TRBV12-4 to TRBJ1-1, with D unclear. This CDR3 has 13 amino acids. V gave up 6 bases and J gave up 0 bases, with 8 bases separating them. CDR3: CASSEMMNTEAFF. The CDR3 DNA reads TGTGCCAGCAGCGAGATGATGAACACTGAAGCTTTCTTT.

This clonotype occurred a few times. CDR3 loop: CSVGRTLNYGYTF. DNA for the CDR3: TGCAGCGTTGGGAGGACGTTGAACTATGGCTACACCTTC. The chain links TRBV29-1 to TRBJ1-2; no definite D call. Germline V lookup: CDR1 SQVTM, CDR2 ANQGSEA. V lost 4 bases and J lost 2, with 11 bases in between. The CDR3 is made up of 13 amino acids.

Comment on this clonotype: Mismatch with germline at one junction end may stem from a read error. The J gene is TRBJ2-5, the V gene TRBV7-7; the D gene is possibly TRBD2 (6 bases). The CDR3 runs 13 residues. The V gene's germline CDR1 is SSHAT and CDR2 FNYEAQ (reference sequence). CDR3 sequence: CASSLGGEETQYF. For the CDR3, the DNA is TGTGCTAGCAGCTTAGGAGGGGAAGAGACCCAGTACTTC.

This chain joins TRBV2 and TRBJ2-3; 7 nucleotides line up with TRBD2. The V and J ends lost 6 bases and 0 bases, in that order; junction bases with no gene match: 9. This CDR3 has 16 amino acids. Germline V lookup: CDR1 SNHLY, CDR2 FYNNEI. The CDR3 loop is CASSWERDPSTDTQYF. CDR3 in DNA: TGTGCCAGCAGCTGGGAGCGGGACCCTAGCACAGATACGCAGTATTTT.

This chain connects TRBV14 to TRBJ2-6, with a possible D match to TRBD1 (5 bases). V lost 3 bases and J lost 4, with 16 bases in between. CDR1 is SGHDN, CDR2 FVKESK, per germline. The CDR3 has 17 amino acids. The CDR3 DNA reads as TGTGCCAGCAGCCAGTTCCCTAGGGGTGAGGGGGCCAACGTCCTGACTTTC. It translates to CASSQFPRGEGANVLTF.

CDR3: CASSNYWGSGELFF. The CDR3 coding sequence is TGTGCCAGCAGCAACTATTGGGGAAGCGGGGAGCTGTTTTTT. The chain employs TRBV7-9 and TRBJ2-2, with D uncertain. Between the trimmed V and J ends, which lost 5 bases and 7 bases, there was a span of 14 bases. Germline loops: CDR1 SEHNR, CDR2 FQNEAQ (reference sequence). This CDR3 is built from 14 residues.

V usage is TRBV28 and J usage is TRBJ1-4; 7 bases align to TRBD1. The CDR3 spans 13 residues. Germline values: CDR1 MDHEN, CDR2 SYDVKM. V trimming: 6 bases; J trimming: 10 bases; junction bases outside the gene matches: 8. This CDR3 reads CASSYYRGRKLFF. The CDR3 DNA follows: TGTGCCAGCAGCTACTACAGGGGAAGAAAACTGTTTTTT.

This rearrangement joins TRBV28 to TRBJ2-3, with D maybe TRBD1 (6 bases). V dropped 6 bases and J dropped 7 bases, with 17 bases sitting between them. Per germline, CDR1 MDHEN and CDR2 SYDVKM. CDR3 length equals 14 residues. The CDR3 DNA reads TGTGCCAGCAGCAGACCACAGGGTTGCCATACGCAGTATTTT. It yields the protein CASSRPQGCHTQYF.

The sample holds a few counts of this clonotype. The gene calls are TRBV2 and TRBJ1-6; D not resolved. The V end was cut by 8 bases, the J end by 7 bases, with 15 bases between. Germline V gene data show CDR1 as SNHLY and CDR2 as FYNNEI. The CDR3 consists of 14 residues. CDR3 region: CASFLGSGNSPLHF. Here the CDR3 DNA reads TGTGCCAGCTTTCTAGGAAGCGGGAATTCACCCCTCCACTTT.